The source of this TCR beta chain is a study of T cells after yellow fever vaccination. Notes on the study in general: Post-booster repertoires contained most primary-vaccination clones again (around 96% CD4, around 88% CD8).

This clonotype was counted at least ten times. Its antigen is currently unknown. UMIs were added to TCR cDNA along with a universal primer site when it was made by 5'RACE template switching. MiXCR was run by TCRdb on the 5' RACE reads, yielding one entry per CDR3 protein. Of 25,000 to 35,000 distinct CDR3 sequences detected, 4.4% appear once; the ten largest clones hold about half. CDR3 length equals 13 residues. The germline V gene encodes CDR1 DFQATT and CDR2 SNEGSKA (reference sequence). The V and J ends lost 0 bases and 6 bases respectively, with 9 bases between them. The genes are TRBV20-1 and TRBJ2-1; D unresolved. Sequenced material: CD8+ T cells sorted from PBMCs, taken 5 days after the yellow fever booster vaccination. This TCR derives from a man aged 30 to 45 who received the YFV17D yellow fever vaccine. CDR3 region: CSARDLDSNEQFF. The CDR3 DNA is TGCAGTGCTAGAGATCTGGATAGCAATGAGCAGTTCTTC.